The source of this T cell receptor beta chain is a study of liver allograft versus peripheral blood T cells. Study in general: Hepatic allograft T cell receptor repertoires were evaluated relative to those present in recipients' peripheral blood. Overall study findings and caveats: Peripheral blood reportedly held T cell receptor repertoires that differed from those inside liver allografts.

There are a few counts of this clonotype. Its target is unknown. TCRdb analysed the reads with MiXCR anew, one entry per CDR3 protein. The sample has 7,500 to 9,000 distinct CDR3 sequences; 17% are singletons. The source is a human patient who had a liver transplant. Among the T cells, some may be from the graft donor.

CDR3 in amino acids: CASSLVATSGEAFF. CDR3 coding DNA: TGTGCCAGCAGCTTAGTCGCAACCTCGGGTGAAGCTTTCTTT. The rearrangement links TRBV7-2 to TRBJ1-1; D gene ambiguous. V lost 1 base and J 7 bases, leaving 13 bases between the germline ends. The CDR3 consists of 14 residues. Germline lookup yields CDR1 SGHTA and CDR2 FQGNSA.